This T cell receptor (beta chain) came from a study of shared clonotypes between healthy human individuals. Study-wide context: Donors had three CD4 naive, three CD4 memory, two CD8 naive and one CD8 memory plate apiece.

To note about this clone: Antigen unknown.

The CDR3 has 15 residues. Germline CDR1 and CDR2: SGHAT and FQNNGV. V gave up 4 bases and J gave up 1 base, with 13 bases separating them. Sequenced by immunoSEQ multiplex PCR; TCRdb stores in-frame clones only, minus some. The table has roughly 720,000 clones, about nine tenths seen once; the top ten hold 34%. Study results and limitations: Generally, naive subsets came out with larger estimated richness than memory subsets. Generation probability values for non-shared clonotypes were lower than those for clonotypes shared by all four donors.

This chain links TRBV11-2 with TRBJ1-1; perhaps TRBD1 as D (5 bases). Sample: memory CD8+ T cells from PBMCs. Regarding subset: CD45RO+ cells pooled with CCR7-negative TemRA cells. The receptor comes from a man aged 18 to 29 in good health. Some clones in this sample may be carry-over from other donors' samples. CDR3 sequence reads: CASSSLRGSNTEAFF. The CDR3 nucleotides are TGTGCCAGCAGCTCCCTCCGGGGGTCGAACACTGAAGCTTTCTTT.